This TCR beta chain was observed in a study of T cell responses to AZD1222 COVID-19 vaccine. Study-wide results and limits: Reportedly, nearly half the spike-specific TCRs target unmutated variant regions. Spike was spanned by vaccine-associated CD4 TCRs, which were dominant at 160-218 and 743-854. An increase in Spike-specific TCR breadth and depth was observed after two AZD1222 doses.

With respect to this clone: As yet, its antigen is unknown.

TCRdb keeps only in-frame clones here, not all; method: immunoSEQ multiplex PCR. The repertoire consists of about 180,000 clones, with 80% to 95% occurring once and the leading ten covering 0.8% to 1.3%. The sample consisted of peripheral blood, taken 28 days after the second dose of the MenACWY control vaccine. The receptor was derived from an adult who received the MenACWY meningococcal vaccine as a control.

The CDR3 DNA reads as TGTGCCAGCTCACCAGGACAGTCCTACGAGCAGTACTTC. It is translated as CASSPGQSYEQYF. V is TRBV18 and J is TRBJ2-7; the D gene is possibly TRBD1 (6 bases). Trimming shortened V by 2 bases and J by 1 base, and 6 bases separated the two germline ends. The CDR3 is 13 residues long. Per the germline V gene, CDR1 is KGHSH and CDR2 is LQKENI.